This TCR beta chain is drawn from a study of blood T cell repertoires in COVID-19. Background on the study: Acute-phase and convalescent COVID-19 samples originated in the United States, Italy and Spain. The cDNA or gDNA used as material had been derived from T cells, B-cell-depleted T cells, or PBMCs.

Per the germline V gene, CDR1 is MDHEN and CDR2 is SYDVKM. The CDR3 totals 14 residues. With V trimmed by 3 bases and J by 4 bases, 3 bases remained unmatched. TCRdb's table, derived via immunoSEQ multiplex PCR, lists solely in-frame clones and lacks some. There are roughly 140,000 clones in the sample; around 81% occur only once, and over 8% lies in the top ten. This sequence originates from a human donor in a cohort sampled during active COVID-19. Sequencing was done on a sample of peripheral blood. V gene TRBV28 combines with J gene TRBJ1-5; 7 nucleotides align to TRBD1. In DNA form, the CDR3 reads TGTGCCAGCAGTTTGTCGGGACAGAATCAGCCCCAGCATTTT. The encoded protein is CASSLSGQNQPQHF.